This T cell receptor (beta chain) was recorded in a study of T cell responses to AZD1222 COVID-19 vaccine. Clones were read by immunoSEQ multiplex PCR, and TCRdb kept only the in-frame ones, dropping some. The data contain roughly 110,000 clones, around nine tenths of them singletons. Study conclusions and caveats: Compared with day 0, the breadth and depth of the Spike-specific TCR repertoire rose significantly after two doses of AZD1222.

The germline CDR1 and CDR2 sequences are SGHAT and FQNNGV. This CDR3 comprises 16 residues. V shed 5 bases and J shed 3 bases, with 20 bases lying between them. In its sample, this clone was seen once. Its specificity is not known. This clonotype originated in an adult in good health. The chain uses TRBV11-2 and TRBJ2-7, with D possibly matching TRBD1 (5 bases). This specimen was peripheral blood, taken on day 0 of AZD1222 vaccination. The CDR3 DNA follows: TGTGCCAGCAGCGCCTTGACAGATAAAGAACTCTACGAGCAGTACTTC. It specifies CASSALTDKELYEQYF.